This T cell receptor beta chain is from a study of blood T cell repertoires in COVID-19. Each participant's cohort was designated according to participant-reported clinical history. As originally analysed: Reference gene primer amplification in the assay estimated nucleated cell counts. The data were produced by immunoSEQ multiplex PCR, yet TCRdb's version contains in-frame clones alone and is incomplete. D and trimming were read from the DNA, whereas the V and J calls and clone size are those reported in that table. This table holds 310,000 or so clones, approximately 90% found once. Trimming took off 2 bases at V and 10 bases at J, with 11 bases between the two ends. Per the germline V gene, CDR1 is MDHEN and CDR2 is SYDVKM. The CDR3 length is 12 residues.

Sequenced input: PBMCs or T cells enriched from blood (not recorded which). This sequence was found in a woman between 18 and 29 years old who had recovered from COVID-19. The V call is TRBV28, the J call TRBJ1-1; D may be TRBD1 (6 bases). DNA for the CDR3: TGTGCCAGCAGTTTAGACAGGCGCGGAGCTTTCTTT. It encodes CASSLDRRGAFF.